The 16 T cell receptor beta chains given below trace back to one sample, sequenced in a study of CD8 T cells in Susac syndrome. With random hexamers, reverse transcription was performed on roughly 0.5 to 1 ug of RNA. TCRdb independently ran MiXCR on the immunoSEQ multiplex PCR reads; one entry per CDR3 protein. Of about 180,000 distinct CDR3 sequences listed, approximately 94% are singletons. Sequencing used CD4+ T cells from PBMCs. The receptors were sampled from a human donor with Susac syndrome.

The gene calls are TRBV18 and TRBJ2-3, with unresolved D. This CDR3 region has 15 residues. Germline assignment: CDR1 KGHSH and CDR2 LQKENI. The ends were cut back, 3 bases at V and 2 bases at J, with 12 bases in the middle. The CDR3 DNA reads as TGTGCCAGCTCACCGGCTACAGCCGACACAGATACGCAGTATTTT. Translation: CASSPATADTDTQYF.

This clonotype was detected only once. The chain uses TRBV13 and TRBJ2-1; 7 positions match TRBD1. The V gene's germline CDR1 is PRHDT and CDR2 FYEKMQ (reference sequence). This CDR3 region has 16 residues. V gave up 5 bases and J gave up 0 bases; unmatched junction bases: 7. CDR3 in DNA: TGTGCCAGCAGCATGTTACAGGGGCGCTCCTACAATGAGCAGTTCTTC. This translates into CASSMLQGRSYNEQFF.

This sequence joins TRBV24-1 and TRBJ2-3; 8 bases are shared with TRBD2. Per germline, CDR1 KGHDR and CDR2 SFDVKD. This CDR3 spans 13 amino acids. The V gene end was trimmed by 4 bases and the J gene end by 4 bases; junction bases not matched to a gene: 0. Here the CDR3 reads CATSDGGADTQYF. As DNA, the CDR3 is TGTGCCACCAGTGACGGGGGGGCAGATACGCAGTATTTT.

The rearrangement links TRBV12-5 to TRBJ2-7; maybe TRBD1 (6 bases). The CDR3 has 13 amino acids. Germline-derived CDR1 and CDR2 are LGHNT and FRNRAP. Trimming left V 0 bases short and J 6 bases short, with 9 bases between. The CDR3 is CASGLVQGGEQYF. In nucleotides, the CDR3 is TGTGCTAGTGGTTTGGTACAGGGCGGCGAGCAGTACTTC.

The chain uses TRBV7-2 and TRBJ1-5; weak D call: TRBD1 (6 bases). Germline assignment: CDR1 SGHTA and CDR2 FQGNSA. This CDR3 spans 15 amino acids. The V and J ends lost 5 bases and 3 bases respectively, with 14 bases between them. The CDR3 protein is CASSLDRPNNQPQHF. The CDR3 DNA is TGTGCCAGCAGCCTTGACAGGCCGAACAATCAGCCCCAGCATTTT.

In DNA form, the CDR3 reads TGTGCCAGCAGCATAAATGTTGGGAGGACAGATACGCAGTATTTT. Encoded protein: CASSINVGRTDTQYF. The J gene is TRBJ2-3, the V gene TRBV9; tentative D call: TRBD2 (6 bases). Between the trimmed V and J ends, which lost 4 bases and 3 bases, there was a span of 15 bases. The CDR3 covers 15 residues. Germline V gives CDR1 SGDLS, CDR2 YYNGEE. Using reference TRBV9 and TRBJ2-3 for the parts outside the CDR3, the full variable domain is DSGVTQTPKHLITATGQRVTLRCSPRSGDLSVYWYQQSLDQGLQFLIQYYNGEERAKGNILERFSAQQFPDLHSELNLSSLELGDSALYFCASSINVGRTDTQYFGPGTRLTVL.

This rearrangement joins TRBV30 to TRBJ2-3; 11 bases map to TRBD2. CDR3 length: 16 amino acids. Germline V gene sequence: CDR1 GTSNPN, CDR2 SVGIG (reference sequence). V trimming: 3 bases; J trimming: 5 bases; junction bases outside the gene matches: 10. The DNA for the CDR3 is TGTGCCTGGAGCCCCCAACTAGCGGGGGTAAGAGATACGCAGTATTTT. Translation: CAWSPQLAGVRDTQYF.

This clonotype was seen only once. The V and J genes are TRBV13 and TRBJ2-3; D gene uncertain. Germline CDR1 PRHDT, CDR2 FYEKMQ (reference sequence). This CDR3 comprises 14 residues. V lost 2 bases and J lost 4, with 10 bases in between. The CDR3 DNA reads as TGTGCCAGCAGCTTACTTGGTAGCCCAGATACGCAGTATTTT. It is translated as CASSLLGSPDTQYF.

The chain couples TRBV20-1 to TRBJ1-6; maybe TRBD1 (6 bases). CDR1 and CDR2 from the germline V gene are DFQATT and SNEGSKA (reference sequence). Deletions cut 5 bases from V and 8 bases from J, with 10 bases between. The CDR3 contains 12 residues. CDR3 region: CSAQGGDSPLHF. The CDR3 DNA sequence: TGCAGTGCTCAAGGGGGGGATTCACCCCTCCACTTT.

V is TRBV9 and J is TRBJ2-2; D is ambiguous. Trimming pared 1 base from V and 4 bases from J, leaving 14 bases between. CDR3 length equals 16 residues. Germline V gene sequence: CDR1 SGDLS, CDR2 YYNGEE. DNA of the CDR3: TGTGCCAGCAGCGTATCTAGGGCCCATGCCACCGGGGAGCTGTTTTTT. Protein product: CASSVSRAHATGELFF.

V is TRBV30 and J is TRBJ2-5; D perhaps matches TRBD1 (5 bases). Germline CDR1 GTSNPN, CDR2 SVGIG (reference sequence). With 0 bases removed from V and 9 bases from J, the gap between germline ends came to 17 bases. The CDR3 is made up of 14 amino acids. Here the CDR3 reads CAWSVSGQTRPQYF. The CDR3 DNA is TGTGCCTGGAGTGTCTCAGGGCAAACCCGCCCCCAGTACTTC. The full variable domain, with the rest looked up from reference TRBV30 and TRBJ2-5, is SQTIHQWPATLVQPVGSPLSLECTVEGTSNPNLYWYRQAAGRGLQLLFYSVGIGQISSEVPQNLSASRPQDRQFILSSKKLLLSDSGFYLCAWSVSGQTRPQYFGPGTRLLVL.

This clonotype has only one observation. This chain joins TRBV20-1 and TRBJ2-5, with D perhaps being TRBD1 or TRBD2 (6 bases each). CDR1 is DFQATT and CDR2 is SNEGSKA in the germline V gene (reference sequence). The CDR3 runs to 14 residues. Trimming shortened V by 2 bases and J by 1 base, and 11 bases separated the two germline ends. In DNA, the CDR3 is TGCAGTGCTAGACCGGGGGCGTCCCAAGAGACCCAGTACTTC. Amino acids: CSARPGASQETQYF.

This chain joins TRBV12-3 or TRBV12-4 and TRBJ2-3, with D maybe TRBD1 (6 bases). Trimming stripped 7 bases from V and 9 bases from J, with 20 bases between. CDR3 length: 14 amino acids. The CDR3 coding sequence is TGTGCCAGCAAGACCACGGCAGGGGACCCAACGCAGTATTTT. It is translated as CASKTTAGDPTQYF.

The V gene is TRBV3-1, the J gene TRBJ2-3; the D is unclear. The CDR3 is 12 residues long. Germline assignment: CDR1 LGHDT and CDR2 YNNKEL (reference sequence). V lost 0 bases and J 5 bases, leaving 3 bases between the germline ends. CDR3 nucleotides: TGTGCCAGCAGCCAAGATTTAGATACGCAGTATTTT. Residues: CASSQDLDTQYF.

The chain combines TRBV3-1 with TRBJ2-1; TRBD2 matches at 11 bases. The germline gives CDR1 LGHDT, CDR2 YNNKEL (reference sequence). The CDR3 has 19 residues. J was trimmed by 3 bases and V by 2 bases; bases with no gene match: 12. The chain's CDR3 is CASSQTGTSGRLGYNEQFF. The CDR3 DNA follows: TGTGCCAGCAGCCAAACGGGGACTAGCGGCCGGCTGGGCTACAATGAGCAGTTCTTC.

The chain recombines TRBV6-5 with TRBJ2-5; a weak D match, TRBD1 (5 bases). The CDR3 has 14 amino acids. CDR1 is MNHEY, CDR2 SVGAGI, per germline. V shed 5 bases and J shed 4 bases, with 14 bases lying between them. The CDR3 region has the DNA TGTGCCAGCAGTCCATGGTTAAGGGGAGAGACCCAGTACTTC. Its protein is CASSPWLRGETQYF.